This TCR beta chain was documented in a study of blood T cell repertoires in COVID-19. Across the study: T cells, B-cell-depleted T cells, or PBMCs supplied cDNA or gDNA.

Method: immunoSEQ multiplex PCR; TCRdb's copy keeps in-frame clones and lacks some. Of some 150,000 clones in the sample, roughly 82% were seen once. This CDR3 contains 14 residues. V was pared by 0 bases and J by 2 bases, with 8 bases between. Germline V gives CDR1 SGHNT, CDR2 YYREEE (reference sequence). Self-reported history from a screening survey and questionnaire set each donor's cohort. This chain connects TRBV5-4 to TRBJ2-5; a weak D match, TRBD2 (5 bases). Specimen: PBMCs or T cells enriched from blood (not recorded which). This receptor was taken from a man in his fifties who had recovered from COVID-19. As DNA, the CDR3 is TGTGCCAGCAGCTTGGCCGGGGTTCAAGAGACCCAGTACTTC. As protein: CASSLAGVQETQYF. Looking up the rest from reference TRBV5-4 and TRBJ2-5 gives the full variable domain: ETGVTQSPTHLIKTRGQQVTLRCSSQSGHNTVSWYQQALGQGPQFIFQYYREEENGRGNFPPRFSGLQFPNYSSELNVNALELDDSALYLCASSLAGVQETQYFGPGTRLLVL.